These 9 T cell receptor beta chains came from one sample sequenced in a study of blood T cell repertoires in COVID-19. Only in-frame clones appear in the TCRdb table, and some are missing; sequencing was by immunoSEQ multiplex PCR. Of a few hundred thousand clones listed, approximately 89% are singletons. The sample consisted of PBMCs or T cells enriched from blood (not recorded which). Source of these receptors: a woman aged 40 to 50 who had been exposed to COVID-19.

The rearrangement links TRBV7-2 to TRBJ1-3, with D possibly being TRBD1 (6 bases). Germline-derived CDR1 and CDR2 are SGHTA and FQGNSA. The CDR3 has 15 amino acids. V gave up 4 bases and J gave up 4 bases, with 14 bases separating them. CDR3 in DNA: TGTGCCAGCAGCTCTAGGCCCAGGGGAGGAAACACCATATATTTT. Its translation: CASSSRPRGGNTIYF.

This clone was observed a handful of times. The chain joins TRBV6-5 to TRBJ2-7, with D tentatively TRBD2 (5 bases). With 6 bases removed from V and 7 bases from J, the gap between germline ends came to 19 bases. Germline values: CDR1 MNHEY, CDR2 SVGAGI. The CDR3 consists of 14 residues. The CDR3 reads CASSVQQRPREQYF. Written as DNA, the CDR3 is TGTGCCAGCAGCGTTCAGCAGCGGCCGAGAGAGCAGTACTTC.

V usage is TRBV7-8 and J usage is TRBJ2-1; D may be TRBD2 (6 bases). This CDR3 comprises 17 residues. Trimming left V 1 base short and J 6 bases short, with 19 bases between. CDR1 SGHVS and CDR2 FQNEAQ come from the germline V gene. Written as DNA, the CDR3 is TGTGCCAGCAGCTTAGGGCTCCGGAGGGCCAATCGCAATGAGCAGTTCTTC. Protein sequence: CASSLGLRRANRNEQFF.

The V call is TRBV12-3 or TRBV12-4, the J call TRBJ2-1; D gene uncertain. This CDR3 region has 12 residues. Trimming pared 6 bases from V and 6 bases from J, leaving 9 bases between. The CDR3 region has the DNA TGTGCCAGCAGCCCCAGTCGCAATGAGCAGTTCTTC. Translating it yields CASSPSRNEQFF.

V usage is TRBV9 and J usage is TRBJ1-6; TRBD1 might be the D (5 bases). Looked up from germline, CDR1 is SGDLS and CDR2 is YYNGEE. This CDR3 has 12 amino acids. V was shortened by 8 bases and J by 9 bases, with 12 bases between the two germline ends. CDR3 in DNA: TGTGCCAGGCCCAGGGCAGGTTCACCCCTCCACTTT. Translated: CARPRAGSPLHF.

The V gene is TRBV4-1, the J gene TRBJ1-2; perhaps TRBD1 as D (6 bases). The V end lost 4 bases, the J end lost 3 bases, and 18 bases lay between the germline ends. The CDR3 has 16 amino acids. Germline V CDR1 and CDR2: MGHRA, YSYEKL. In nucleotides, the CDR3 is TGCGCCAGCAGCCCAGCGATGGGGGGGGCGGACTATGGCTACACCTTC. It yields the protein CASSPAMGGADYGYTF.

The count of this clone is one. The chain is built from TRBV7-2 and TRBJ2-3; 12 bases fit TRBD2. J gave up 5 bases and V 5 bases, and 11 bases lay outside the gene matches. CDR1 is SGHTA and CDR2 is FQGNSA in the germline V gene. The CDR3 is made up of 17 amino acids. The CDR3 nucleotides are TGTGCCAGCAGCACACGAAGACTAGCGGGAGAGCGAGATACGCAGTATTTT. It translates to CASSTRRLAGERDTQYF.

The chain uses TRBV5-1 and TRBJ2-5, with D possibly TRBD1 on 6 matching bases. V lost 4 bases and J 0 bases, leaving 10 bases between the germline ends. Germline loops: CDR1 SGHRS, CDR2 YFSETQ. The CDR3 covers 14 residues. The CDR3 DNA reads TGCGCCAGCAGCGGAGGACAGTACCAAGAGACCCAGTACTTC. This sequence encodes CASSGGQYQETQYF.

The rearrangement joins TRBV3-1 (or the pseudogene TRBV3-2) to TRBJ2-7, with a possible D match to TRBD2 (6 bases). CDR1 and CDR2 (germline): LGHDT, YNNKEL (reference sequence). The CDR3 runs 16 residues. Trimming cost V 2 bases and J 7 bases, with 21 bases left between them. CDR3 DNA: TGTGCCAGCAGCCAAACCCGCCGGGAGTGTTTCGGGGAGCAGTACTTC. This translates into CASSQTRRECFGEQYF.